The rows below give T cell receptor beta chains drawn from one sample of a study of shared clonotypes between healthy human individuals. Clones were sequenced by immunoSEQ multiplex PCR, and TCRdb holds only the in-frame ones, with some missing. This repertoire shows some 2 million clones, about 94% found once; its top ten account for more than 0.9%. The source material was naive CD8+ T cells sorted from blood. The receptor source for this set is a man aged 18 to 29 in good health. Both conserved end residues are trimmed from each CDR3. Clone size is given for some rows only: seen once, a few or many times, or a class if the clone is expanded.

j_gene	abundance	v_gene	CDR3aa
TRBJ2-1	.	TRBV4-1	ASSQGSYNEQF
TRBJ2-7	once	TRBV4-1	ASSQDRAERLYEQY
TRBJ2-1	.	TRBV10-3	ATRAGGTYNEQF
TRBJ1-4	.	TRBV5-6	ASSWGTFSTNEKLF
TRBJ1-1	.	TRBV4-3	ASSQEAGGENTEAF
TRBJ2-2	.	TRBV5-6	ASSAGQGAGELF
TRBJ2-7	.	TRBV5-5	ASVPGLDFSEQY
TRBJ2-2	.	TRBV15	ATSRAKGGGPNTGELF
TRBJ2-7	.	TRBV27	ASSLSASGAYEQY
TRBJ2-5	.	TRBV27	ASSQLRSQETQY
TRBJ2-1	.	TRBV7-9	ASSSKAEYNEQF
TRBJ2-7	.	TRBV5-1	ASSLGPGDEQY
TRBJ2-2	.	TRBV27	ASSPLGAVGTGELF
TRBJ1-2	.	TRBV5-1	ASSSVGTGDPYGYT
TRBJ1-2	.	TRBV16	ASSQSTGYGYT
TRBJ2-7	few	TRBV14	ASIHNRGEQY
TRBJ2-3	.	TRBV15	ATSREGLAGGEGDTQY
TRBJ1-1	once	TRBV30	AWSVGTTEAF
TRBJ2-1	.	TRBV7-9	ASSSTGSLVVDEQF
TRBJ2-1	.	TRBV6-1	ASSEWLAGSTDNEQF
TRBJ2-2	.	TRBV7-2	ASSLAIAGGPNGELF
TRBJ2-1	.	TRBV4-1	ASSPGRSGGFQQF
TRBJ2-7	.	TRBV13	ASSNPSGEQY
TRBJ2-7	few	TRBV19	ASSIPGTTYEQY
TRBJ2-5	.	TRBV7-7	ASSLSGVWETQY
TRBJ1-1	.	TRBV4-1	ASSYDRSGGYTEAF
TRBJ2-6	.	TRBV10-3	AIGRDSTGANVLT
TRBJ1-3	.	TRBV28	ATETSAEATSGNTIY
TRBJ2-2	.	TRBV9	ASSGATTANTGELF
TRBJ1-6	.	TRBV19	ASSLDREDNSPLH
TRBJ2-3	.	TRBV2	ASSAGDITTDTQY
TRBJ1-1	once	TRBV6-5	ASSYAEGTEAF
TRBJ2-3	.	TRBV7-2	ASSSTRLAGEQNTQY
TRBJ2-5	.	TRBV7-8	ASSLEGQGEETQY
TRBJ1-1	.	TRBV30	AFHPGHEAF
TRBJ2-1	once	TRBV28	ASSLNVGGGYNEQF
TRBJ2-7	.	TRBV19	ASQGGFSYEQY
TRBJ2-2	.	TRBV27	ASKTLANTGELF
TRBJ2-7	.	TRBV9	ASSVERDTFYEQY
TRBJ2-7	.	TRBV7-2	ASSPGGPAYEQY
TRBJ1-2	.	TRBV6-1	ASSEGSIDT
TRBJ1-5	.	TRBV7-7	ASSRTNRADQPQH
TRBJ2-7	.	TRBV13	ASSKPGEVPYEQY